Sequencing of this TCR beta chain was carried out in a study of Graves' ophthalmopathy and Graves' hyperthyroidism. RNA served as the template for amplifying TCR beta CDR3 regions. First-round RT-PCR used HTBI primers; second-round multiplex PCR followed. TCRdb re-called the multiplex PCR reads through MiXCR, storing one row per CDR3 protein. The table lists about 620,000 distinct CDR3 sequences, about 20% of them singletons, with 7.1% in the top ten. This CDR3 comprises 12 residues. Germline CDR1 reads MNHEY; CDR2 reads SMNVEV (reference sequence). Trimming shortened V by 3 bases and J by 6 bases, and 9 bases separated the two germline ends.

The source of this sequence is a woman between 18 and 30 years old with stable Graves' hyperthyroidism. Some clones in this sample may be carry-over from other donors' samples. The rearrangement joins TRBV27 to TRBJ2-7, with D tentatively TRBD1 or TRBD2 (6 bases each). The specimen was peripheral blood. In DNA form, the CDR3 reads TGTGCCAGCAGTTTTAAGGGGGGCGAGCAGTACTTC. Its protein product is CASSFKGGEQYF.